This TCR beta chain was captured in a study of response to subunit inactivated influenza vaccine. Study results and limitations: After each seasonal influenza vaccination, few new T cells are recruited, the authors suggested.

This CDR3 is 15 amino acids long. Trimming took 3 bases from V and 9 from J; bases not matched to a gene: 2. In germline, CDR1 is LGHDT, CDR2 YNNKEL (reference sequence). This clonotype was detected only a few times. Its antigen remains unidentified. TCRdb recomputed calls from the RT-PCR reads with MiXCR, one row per CDR3 protein. The table records 630,000 or so distinct CDR3 sequences, 15% to 19% of them present only once. V and J are TRBV3-1 and TRBJ2-1, with 16 bases lining up with TRBD2. This sequence was found in a man in his fifties or sixties who received an inactivated influenza vaccine. The specimen comprised PBMCs from blood, sampled roughly 12 days after vaccination. The CDR3 sequence is CASSQGTSGRGEQFF. CDR3 coding DNA: TGTGCCAGCAGCCAGGGGACTAGCGGGAGGGGTGAGCAGTTCTTC.